This paragraph reports one T cell receptor (beta chain). This entry belongs to a study of T-cell reconstitution after alpha-beta-depleted transplantation in children. TCRbeta library preparation incorporated unique molecular identifiers. MiXCR, run by TCRdb on the PCR reads, gives a single entry per CDR3 protein. In the table there are about 980,000 distinct CDR3 sequences, about 29% of which are singletons. Per germline, CDR1 DFQATT and CDR2 SNEGSKA (reference sequence). Trimming cost V 0 bases and J 5 bases, with 19 bases left between them. The CDR3 spans 16 residues. Material: PBMCs, mostly from graft donor cells, obtained 360 days after TCRalphabeta/CD19-depleted stem cell transplant. The chain joins TRBV20-1 to TRBJ2-5; D might be TRBD1 or TRBD2, each matching 6 bases. The receptor was isolated from a boy less than two years old who had a stem cell transplant for SCID, so the T cells may come from the graft donor. DNA of the CDR3: TGCAGTGCTAGAGATTATTCCCGGGGGCGCGTTGAGACCCAGTACTTC. This sequence encodes CSARDYSRGRVETQYF.